Listed below are T cell receptor beta chains from one sample, sequenced in a study of blood T cell repertoires in COVID-19. Here immunoSEQ multiplex PCR was the method, and the copy in TCRdb shows in-frame clones only, minus some. The sample has 95,000 to 150,000 clones, 85% seen once. The sequencing sample was made of peripheral blood. The receptor source for this set is an elderly man with acute or convalescent COVID-19. Each CDR3 is given with its conserved first and last residue. D genes are given only for firm matches. Not every row has a clone size; where given, it reads once, few, many or a size class.

CDR3 protein: CASTSLGQISYEQYF
CDR3 DNA: TGTGCCAGCACTAGCTTGGGACAGATCTCCTACGAGCAGTACTTC
D gene: TRBD1
J gene: TRBJ2-7
clone size: -
V gene: TRBV2

CDR3 protein: CASSRTSGSSYEQYF
CDR3 DNA: TGTGCCAGCAGCAGGACTAGCGGGAGCTCCTACGAGCAGTACTTC
D gene: TRBD2
J gene: TRBJ2-7
clone size: -
V gene: TRBV11-1

CDR3 protein: CASRGEAYGYTF
CDR3 DNA: TGTGCCAGCAGGGGGGAGGCCTATGGCTACACCTTC
D gene: -
J gene: TRBJ1-2
clone size: -
V gene: TRBV2

CDR3 protein: CASSRPTGTGGGYTF
CDR3 DNA: TGTGCCAGTAGTCGACCAACTGGGACAGGTGGTGGGTACACCTTC
D gene: TRBD1
J gene: TRBJ1-2
clone size: -
V gene: TRBV19

CDR3 protein: CATGTEGNTIYF
CDR3 DNA: TGTGCCACCGGGACAGAGGGAAACACCATATATTTT
D gene: TRBD1
J gene: TRBJ1-3
clone size: -
V gene: TRBV10-3

CDR3 protein: CASSVAGLAETQYF
CDR3 DNA: TGTGCCAGCAGCGTAGCTGGACTAGCTGAGACCCAGTACTTC
D gene: TRBD2
J gene: TRBJ2-5
clone size: -
V gene: TRBV9

CDR3 protein: CASSLDGGNSPLHF
CDR3 DNA: TGCGCCAGCAGCTTGGATGGGGGGAATTCACCCCTCCACTTT
D gene: -
J gene: TRBJ1-6
clone size: -
V gene: TRBV5-1

CDR3 protein: CASRSSQETQYF
CDR3 DNA: TGTGCCAGCAGGTCTAGCCAAGAGACCCAGTACTTC
D gene: -
J gene: TRBJ2-5
clone size: -
V gene: TRBV6-5

CDR3 protein: CASSLGRQRYGYTF
CDR3 DNA: TGTGCCAGCAGCTTAGGGCGACAGAGATATGGCTACACCTTC
D gene: -
J gene: TRBJ1-2
clone size: -
V gene: TRBV7-2

CDR3 protein: CASRGGPDAGARETQYF
CDR3 DNA: TGTGCCAGTCGGGGGGGCCCGGACGCCGGGGCAAGGGAGACCCAGTACTTC
D gene: TRBD2
J gene: TRBJ2-5
clone size: -
V gene: TRBV19

CDR3 protein: CASSFRQGTTEAFF
CDR3 DNA: TGCGCCAGCAGCTTTCGACAGGGTACCACTGAAGCTTTCTTT
D gene: TRBD1
J gene: TRBJ1-1
clone size: -
V gene: TRBV5-1

CDR3 protein: CASSTAHREMNTEAFF
CDR3 DNA: TGTGCCAGCTCAACAGCACACAGGGAAATGAACACTGAAGCTTTCTTT
D gene: -
J gene: TRBJ1-1
clone size: -
V gene: TRBV18

CDR3 protein: CASSQQPSGPTDTQYF
CDR3 DNA: TGCGCCAGCAGCCAGCAACCTAGCGGCCCCACAGATACGCAGTATTTT
D gene: TRBD2
J gene: TRBJ2-3
clone size: once
V gene: TRBV4-1

CDR3 protein: CASSQTVNYGYTF
CDR3 DNA: TGTGCCAGCAGTCAGACTGTAAACTATGGCTACACCTTC
D gene: -
J gene: TRBJ1-2
clone size: -
V gene: TRBV28